The rows below give T cell receptor beta chains drawn from one sample of a study of blood T cell repertoires in COVID-19. Using immunoSEQ multiplex PCR, the repertoire was profiled, and TCRdb retains in-frame clones only, with some absent. The sample yields about 140,000 clones, over 80% seen once. Sequenced input: PBMCs or T cells enriched from blood (not recorded which). Receptors originate from a man between 65 and 85 years old who had been exposed to COVID-19. Both conserved end residues are part of each CDR3. The D gene is left open where the match is weak. Size tells how often a clone was seen (once, few, many) or the class of an expanded clone, and some rows leave it out.

>few|TRBJ1-2|NA|TRBV7-2
TGTGCCAGCAGCACCCGTCGAAGGGGCGAAGACTATGGCTACACCTTC
CASSTRRRGEDYGYTF
>NA|TRBJ2-3|TRBD2|TRBV7-2
TGTGCCAGCAGCTTTAGCTTAGCGGGGGCAACCATTAACACAGATACGCAGTATTTT
CASSFSLAGATINTDTQYF
>NA|TRBJ2-7|TRBD1|TRBV27
TGTGCCAGCAGTTTATCGATACAGGGGGCCTACGAGCAGTACTTC
CASSLSIQGAYEQYF
>few|TRBJ1-4|NA|TRBV12-2
TGTGCAAGTCGCTCAGACGGGGGCCGCGGGGGATTGGGTGCAACTAATGAAAAACTGTTTTTT
CASRSDGGRGGLGATNEKLFF
>NA|TRBJ2-1|TRBD2|TRBV5-4
TGTGCCAGCAGCTTGGCCGGGACTAGGGCTAACAATGAGCAGTTCTTC
CASSLAGTRANNEQFF
>NA|TRBJ1-4|TRBD1|TRBV2
TGTGCCAGCAGTGAACAGGGGGGAGAAAAACTGTTTTTT
CASSEQGGEKLFF
>NA|TRBJ1-1|TRBD1|TRBV28
TGTGCCAGCAGGGGACAGCTGGGGACTGAAGCTTTCTTT
CASRGQLGTEAFF
>NA|TRBJ1-6|TRBD1|TRBV30
TGTGCCTGGACAAACGACTACAGGGGCAATTCACCCCTCCACTTT
CAWTNDYRGNSPLHF
>NA|TRBJ1-5|NA|TRBV5-4
TGTGCCAGCGGACTAGCGGGTGTGGATCAGCCCCAACATTTT
CASGLAGVDQPQHF
>NA|TRBJ1-4|TRBD1|TRBV28
TGTGCCAGCAGTGTAACCGGGACAGGCATTGAAAAACTGTTTTTT
CASSVTGTGIEKLFF
>NA|TRBJ1-4|NA|TRBV19
TGTGCCAGCACGAAGGGAGGGGAGGGAAAACTGTTTTTT
CASTKGGEGKLFF
>NA|TRBJ2-4|TRBD2|TRBV28
TGTGCCAGCAGTTCACCGACTAGCGGCCTAGCCAAAAACATTCAGTACTTC
CASSSPTSGLAKNIQYF
>NA|TRBJ2-7|NA|TRBV4-1
TGCGCCAGCAGCCAACGGGACTCCTACGAGCAGTACTTC
CASSQRDSYEQYF
>NA|TRBJ1-2|TRBD1|TRBV19
TGTGCCAGTAGTATAAAGACAGGGGCTAGCTATGGCTACACCTTC
CASSIKTGASYGYTF
>NA|TRBJ2-3|NA|TRBV7-3
TGTGCCAGCAGCGCCTACAGGGAAGGAGATACGCAGTATTTT
CASSAYREGDTQYF
>NA|TRBJ2-3|NA|TRBV3-1/TRBV3-2
TGTGCCAGCAGCCAAGTTAGCGGAAATACGCAGTATTTT
CASSQVSGNTQYF
>NA|TRBJ2-1|NA|TRBV19
TGTGCCACCCAAGGTGGGGGGCTAGCGGCCTACAATGAGCAGTTCTTC
CATQGGGLAAYNEQFF
>NA|TRBJ2-5|TRBD2|TRBV6-5
TGTGCCAGCAGTTACTCCCGTCGGACACCGGGAGGGACCCAGTACTTC
CASSYSRRTPGGTQYF
>NA|TRBJ2-2|NA|TRBV5-1
TGCGCCAGCAGCTTCGACACAGCTATTAACACCGGGGAGCTGTTTTTT
CASSFDTAINTGELFF
>NA|TRBJ2-5|TRBD2|TRBV3-1/TRBV3-2
TGTGCCAGCAGCCCCGGCGGCGGGAGGGCCTCCGAGACCCAGTACTTC
CASSPGGGRASETQYF
>NA|TRBJ2-7|TRBD2|TRBV12-3/TRBV12-4
TGTGCCAGCAGTTCTAGCGGGAACGAGCAGTACTTC
CASSSSGNEQYF
>NA|TRBJ1-5|TRBD1|TRBV19
TGTGCCAGTAGTGACAGGGGGCCGGCTAGCAATCAGCCCCAGCATTTT
CASSDRGPASNQPQHF
>NA|TRBJ1-2|NA|TRBV6-1
TGTGCCAGCAGTGAATCATGGGAGGGTGTCTCCACCTTC
CASSESWEGVSTF
>few|TRBJ1-6|NA|TRBV6-5
TGTGCCAGCAGTTACTCTCGGGGAGTTAATTCACCCCTCCACTTT
CASSYSRGVNSPLHF
>NA|TRBJ2-6|TRBD2|TRBV4-3
TGCGCCAGCAGCCATGTGGTGGGAGGGGCCAGTGGGGCCAACGTCCTGACTTTC
CASSHVVGGASGANVLTF
>NA|TRBJ2-1|NA|TRBV14
TGTGCCAGCAGCCAAGAAGGGAGCTCCTACAATGAGCAGTTCTTC
CASSQEGSSYNEQFF
>NA|TRBJ2-1|NA|TRBV3-1/TRBV3-2
TGTGCCAGCAGCTCCGTGAGGGTAGCGAATGAGCAGTTCTTC
CASSSVRVANEQFF
>NA|TRBJ2-3|NA|TRBV24-1
TGTGCCACCAGTGACCCAGGGGTTCCCACAGATACGCAGTATTTT
CATSDPGVPTDTQYF
>NA|TRBJ2-5|TRBD2|TRBV7-2
TGTGCCAGCAGAGCCCCTAGCGGCCAGCAGACCCAGTACTTC
CASRAPSGQQTQYF
>NA|TRBJ1-6|NA|TRBV5-4
TGTGCCAGCAGAAGGGGGGGCAGATCAGGGTTCGGTGATTCACCCCTCCACTTT
CASRRGGRSGFGDSPLHF
>NA|TRBJ1-2|NA|TRBV19
TGTGCCAGTGCTCAGGGCGACTATGGCTACACCTTC
CASAQGDYGYTF
>NA|TRBJ1-5|TRBD1|TRBV4-1
TGCGCCAGCAGCCAAGTCGATTATTGGGACAGGAACGTTCAGCCCCAGCATTTT
CASSQVDYWDRNVQPQHF
>NA|TRBJ1-1|TRBD1|TRBV4-1
TGCGCCAGCAGCCATCCTGGACAGGGTAGAACTGAAGCTTTCTTT
CASSHPGQGRTEAFF
>once|TRBJ1-1|NA|TRBV19
TGTGCCAGTACGGTAGGTGCGACGGGGGACACTGAAGCTTTCTTT
CASTVGATGDTEAFF
>NA|TRBJ2-7|TRBD1|TRBV5-6
TGTGCCAGCAGCACTGGGACAGTCGCACACTTC
CASSTGTVAHF
>NA|TRBJ2-5|NA|TRBV29-1
TGCAGCGTCTCGAGACAGGCTGGGGAGACCCAGTACTTC
CSVSRQAGETQYF
>few|TRBJ1-2|NA|TRBV19
TGTGCCAGTAGTATAGCCGTACAGGGATTCTATGGCTACACCTTC
CASSIAVQGFYGYTF
>NA|TRBJ1-5|NA|TRBV6-9
TGTGCCAGCAGTTATTCAAGGGGGGGTCAGCCCCAGCATTTT
CASSYSRGGQPQHF
>NA|TRBJ2-1|TRBD2|TRBV10-3
TGTGCCATCAGTGAGTCAGGCGGCGGGAGCTCCTACAATGAGCAGTTCTTC
CAISESGGGSSYNEQFF
>NA|TRBJ2-3|TRBD2|TRBV4-1
TGCGCCAGCAGCCAAGACCGCCTAGCGGGGAAAAGCACAGATACGCAGTATTTT
CASSQDRLAGKSTDTQYF
>NA|TRBJ1-1|NA|TRBV19
TGTGCCAGTAGGAGCAGCGGGGACAACACTGAAGCTTTCTTT
CASRSSGDNTEAFF
>NA|TRBJ1-1|TRBD1|TRBV25-1
TGTGCCACCACAGGGGGAGTCACTGAAGCTTTCTTT
CATTGGVTEAFF
>NA|TRBJ1-1|NA|TRBV18
TGTGCCAGCTCACCAGAGGAGGGGTTTGAAGCTTTCTTT
CASSPEEGFEAFF